The rows below give T cell receptor beta chains drawn from one sample of a study of cytomegalovirus exposure and HLA in healthy donors. The table came from immunoSEQ multiplex PCR; TCRdb's copy has only in-frame clones and leaves some out. Of some 120,000 clones in the sample, around 75% are singletons; the top ten hold 3.1%. Input material: PBMCs. Receptor source: a man aged 25-45 years in good health and CMV-seronegative. The CDR3 runs from the conserved cysteine through the conserved F or W. The D gene is left open where the match is weak. Expanded clones get a size class; other rows say once, few or many, or leave the size out.

clone_size: -; v_call: TRBV29-1; d_call: -; j_call: TRBJ2-5; cdr3_nt: TGCAGCGTTGAAGAGGTGGGAGGAGAGACCCAGTACTTC; cdr3_aa: CSVEEVGGETQYF
clone_size: once; v_call: TRBV5-4; d_call: -; j_call: TRBJ2-7; cdr3_nt: TGTGCCAGCAGTCACTCCTACGAGCAGTACTTC; cdr3_aa: CASSHSYEQYF
clone_size: -; v_call: TRBV7-8; d_call: TRBD2; j_call: TRBJ2-3; cdr3_nt: TGTGCCAGCACCCTCGGGGGACTAGCGGGACAGGGTACGCAGTATTTT; cdr3_aa: CASTLGGLAGQGTQYF
clone_size: once; v_call: TRBV7-9; d_call: TRBD1; j_call: TRBJ2-1; cdr3_nt: TGTGCCAGCAGCTTTCACAGGGGAGACAATGAGCAGTTCTTC; cdr3_aa: CASSFHRGDNEQFF
clone_size: -; v_call: TRBV27; d_call: TRBD1; j_call: TRBJ1-4; cdr3_nt: TGTGCCAGTCGGACAGGGAATGAAAAACTGTTTTTT; cdr3_aa: CASRTGNEKLFF
clone_size: -; v_call: TRBV5-1; d_call: TRBD2; j_call: TRBJ2-7; cdr3_nt: TGCGCCAGCAGCCCTCGAACGGGGGGTAACTCCTACGAGCAGTACTTC; cdr3_aa: CASSPRTGGNSYEQYF
clone_size: few; v_call: TRBV7-9; d_call: TRBD2; j_call: TRBJ2-2; cdr3_nt: TGTGCCAGCAGCTTAGTTAGGTCCGGGGGGATGCACACCGGGGAGCTGTTTTTT; cdr3_aa: CASSLVRSGGMHTGELFF
clone_size: few; v_call: TRBV6-6; d_call: TRBD1; j_call: TRBJ2-7; cdr3_nt: TGTGCCAGCAGTTTGTCGGGACAGGGTTGTCACTTC; cdr3_aa: CASSLSGQGCHF
clone_size: -; v_call: TRBV5-1; d_call: TRBD1; j_call: TRBJ1-4; cdr3_nt: TGCGCCAGCAGGACAACTCCTACAGGGGGCAAACTGTTTTTT; cdr3_aa: CASRTTPTGGKLFF
clone_size: -; v_call: TRBV6-4; d_call: -; j_call: TRBJ1-5; cdr3_nt: TGTGCCAGCAGTCCCGGGAGCAATCAGCCCCAGCATTTT; cdr3_aa: CASSPGSNQPQHF
clone_size: -; v_call: TRBV5-6; d_call: -; j_call: TRBJ2-1; cdr3_nt: TGTGCCAGCAGCTACCAGGGTCAAGATGAGCAGTTCTTC; cdr3_aa: CASSYQGQDEQFF
clone_size: -; v_call: TRBV5-1; d_call: TRBD2; j_call: TRBJ2-7; cdr3_nt: TGCGCCAGCAGCCCTGGGGGTGGCGGGGGGGCCTACGAGCAGTACTTC; cdr3_aa: CASSPGGGGGAYEQYF
clone_size: -; v_call: TRBV28; d_call: TRBD1; j_call: TRBJ1-5; cdr3_nt: TGTGCCAGCAGTTTAGGGCAGGGGGTACAGCCCCAGCATTTT; cdr3_aa: CASSLGQGVQPQHF
clone_size: -; v_call: TRBV6-5; d_call: -; j_call: TRBJ1-5; cdr3_nt: TGTGCCAGCAGTTCCTTACGGAGAGGGAGCAATCAGCCCCAGCATTTT; cdr3_aa: CASSSLRRGSNQPQHF
clone_size: once; v_call: TRBV5-1; d_call: TRBD1; j_call: TRBJ2-7; cdr3_nt: TGCGCCAGCAGCTTCGCCCGGACAGGGGCCTACGAGCAGTACTTC; cdr3_aa: CASSFARTGAYEQYF
clone_size: -; v_call: TRBV19; d_call: -; j_call: TRBJ2-7; cdr3_nt: TGTGCCACTAGGGACACCGCCTACGAGCAGTACTTC; cdr3_aa: CATRDTAYEQYF